These T cell receptor beta chains were read from a single sample in a study. TCRdb recomputed calls from the 5' RACE reads with MiXCR, one row per CDR3 protein. The table has approximately 58,000 distinct CDR3 sequences, 26% seen once. The sample taken for sequencing was tumor-infiltrating Tregs sorted from the breast tumor. These receptors all come from a female donor with breast cancer. CDR3s include the opening cysteine and the closing phenylalanine or tryptophan. D genes are given only for firm matches. Where a row states a size, it is once, few, many or the class of an expanded clone; other rows omit it.

d_gene | abundance | j_gene | v_gene | CDR3aa | CDR3nt
. | few | TRBJ2-1 | TRBV7-2 | CASSSAALEAHEQFF | TGTGCCAGCAGCTCGGCCGCTTTGGAGGCCCATGAGCAGTTCTTC
TRBD1 | . | TRBJ2-7 | TRBV19 | CASSTGTGFSYEQYF | TGTGCCAGTAGTACCGGGACAGGGTTCTCCTACGAGCAGTACTTC
TRBD1 | . | TRBJ2-5 | TRBV5-1 | CASSHGQGARINEETQYF | TGCGCCAGCAGCCACGGACAGGGGGCGCGGATTAATGAAGAGACCCAGTACTTC
. | many | TRBJ2-3 | TRBV5-1 | CASSETMDTQYF | TGCGCCAGCAGCGAAACCATGGATACGCAGTATTTT
TRBD1 | . | TRBJ2-3 | TRBV7-9 | CASSTTGGHSTDTQYF | TGTGCCAGCAGCACCACAGGGGGGCATAGCACAGATACGCAGTATTTT
TRBD1 | . | TRBJ1-2 | TRBV5-1 | CAGSLGSSGQRGYTF | TGCGCCGGCAGCCTTGGGAGTTCGGGACAGAGGGGCTACACCTTC
. | many | TRBJ1-6 | TRBV4-2 | CASSQSAQNSPLHF | TGTGCCAGCAGCCAATCGGCCCAGAATTCACCCCTCCACTTT
. | medium-sized | TRBJ1-3 | TRBV4-1 | CASSPWTSGNTIYF | TGCGCCAGCAGCCCATGGACTTCTGGAAACACCATATATTTT
. | few | TRBJ2-7 | TRBV6-2/TRBV6-3 | CASSPRDGPWEQYF | TGTGCCAGCAGTCCTCGGGACGGACCTTGGGAGCAGTACTTC
TRBD2 | . | TRBJ2-1 | TRBV7-9 | CASSKRLAGGAYNEQFF | TGTGCCAGCAGCAAAAGACTAGCGGGAGGGGCCTACAATGAGCAGTTCTTC
TRBD2 | . | TRBJ2-5 | TRBV27 | CASSYRGTRKETQYF | TGTGCCAGCAGTTATAGGGGGACTAGAAAGGAGACCCAGTACTTC
TRBD2 | few | TRBJ2-1 | TRBV18 | CASSPGAGLAHNEQFF | TGTGCCAGCTCACCAGGGGCGGGACTAGCCCACAATGAGCAGTTCTTC
TRBD2 | . | TRBJ2-1 | TRBV5-6 | CASSHLAGGSYNEQFF | TGTGCCAGCAGCCACCTGGCGGGGGGCTCCTACAATGAGCAGTTCTTC
. | . | TRBJ1-1 | TRBV27 | CASAPLTRTGDAFF | TGTGCCAGCGCGCCCTTAACTCGCACGGGGGATGCTTTCTTT
TRBD1 | . | TRBJ1-4 | TRBV4-2 | CASRMAGGGEKLFF | TGTGCCAGCAGGATGGCAGGGGGAGGGGAAAAACTGTTTTTT
TRBD1 | many | TRBJ1-4 | TRBV12-3/TRBV12-4 | CASSADRVVGKLFF | TGTGCCAGCAGCGCAGACAGGGTGGTGGGGAAACTGTTTTTT
. | . | TRBJ2-7 | TRBV4-1 | CASSHTTGISYEQYF | TGCGCCAGCAGCCACACTACAGGGATCTCCTACGAGCAGTACTTC
TRBD1 | . | TRBJ2-2 | TRBV2 | CAGSRDSPNTGELFF | TGTGCCGGCAGCCGGGACAGCCCGAACACCGGGGAGCTGTTTTTT
TRBD2 | few | TRBJ2-3 | TRBV20-1 | CSARLAGETDTQYF | TGCAGTGCTAGGCTAGCGGGAGAGACAGATACGCAGTATTTT
. | few | TRBJ2-2 | TRBV5-1 | CASSLERTGELFF | TGCGCCAGCAGTTTGGAAAGGACCGGGGAGCTGTTTTTT
. | few | TRBJ2-5 | TRBV12-3/TRBV12-4 | CASSLARWAQYF | TGTGCCAGCAGTTTAGCGCGCTGGGCCCAGTACTTC
TRBD1 | . | TRBJ2-6 | TRBV7-2 | CASSNRGSGANVLTF | TGTGCCAGCAGCAACAGGGGTTCTGGGGCCAACGTCCTGACTTTC
. | many | TRBJ2-7 | TRBV12-3/TRBV12-4 | CASIIAGSYEQYF | TGTGCCAGCATTATCGCCGGATCCTACGAGCAGTACTTC